This T cell receptor beta chain was sequenced for a study of metastatic and nonmetastatic thyroid tumors. TCRdb re-called the PCR reads with MiXCR. The sample gives 35,000 to 45,000 clones, roughly 3.2% of which show up once; 7.5% to 10% is in the top ten. No patient had received any treatment before thyroid surgery. This clonotype originated in a female donor with papillary thyroid cancer or a benign thyroid nodule (not recorded which). Some clones in this sample may be carry-over from other donors' samples. Sequencing input: blood.

The CDR3 DNA reads TGTGCCAGCAGTGAGATTCGAGGGGTCATTATTGGCTATGGCTACACCTTC. Its protein is CASSEIRGVIIGYGYTF. This rearrangement joins TRBV6-1 to TRBJ1-2; D might be TRBD1 (5 bases). The germline CDR1 and CDR2 sequences are MNHNS and SASEGT. The length of the CDR3 is 17 residues. The V end was cut by 3 bases, the J end by 4 bases, with 21 bases between.